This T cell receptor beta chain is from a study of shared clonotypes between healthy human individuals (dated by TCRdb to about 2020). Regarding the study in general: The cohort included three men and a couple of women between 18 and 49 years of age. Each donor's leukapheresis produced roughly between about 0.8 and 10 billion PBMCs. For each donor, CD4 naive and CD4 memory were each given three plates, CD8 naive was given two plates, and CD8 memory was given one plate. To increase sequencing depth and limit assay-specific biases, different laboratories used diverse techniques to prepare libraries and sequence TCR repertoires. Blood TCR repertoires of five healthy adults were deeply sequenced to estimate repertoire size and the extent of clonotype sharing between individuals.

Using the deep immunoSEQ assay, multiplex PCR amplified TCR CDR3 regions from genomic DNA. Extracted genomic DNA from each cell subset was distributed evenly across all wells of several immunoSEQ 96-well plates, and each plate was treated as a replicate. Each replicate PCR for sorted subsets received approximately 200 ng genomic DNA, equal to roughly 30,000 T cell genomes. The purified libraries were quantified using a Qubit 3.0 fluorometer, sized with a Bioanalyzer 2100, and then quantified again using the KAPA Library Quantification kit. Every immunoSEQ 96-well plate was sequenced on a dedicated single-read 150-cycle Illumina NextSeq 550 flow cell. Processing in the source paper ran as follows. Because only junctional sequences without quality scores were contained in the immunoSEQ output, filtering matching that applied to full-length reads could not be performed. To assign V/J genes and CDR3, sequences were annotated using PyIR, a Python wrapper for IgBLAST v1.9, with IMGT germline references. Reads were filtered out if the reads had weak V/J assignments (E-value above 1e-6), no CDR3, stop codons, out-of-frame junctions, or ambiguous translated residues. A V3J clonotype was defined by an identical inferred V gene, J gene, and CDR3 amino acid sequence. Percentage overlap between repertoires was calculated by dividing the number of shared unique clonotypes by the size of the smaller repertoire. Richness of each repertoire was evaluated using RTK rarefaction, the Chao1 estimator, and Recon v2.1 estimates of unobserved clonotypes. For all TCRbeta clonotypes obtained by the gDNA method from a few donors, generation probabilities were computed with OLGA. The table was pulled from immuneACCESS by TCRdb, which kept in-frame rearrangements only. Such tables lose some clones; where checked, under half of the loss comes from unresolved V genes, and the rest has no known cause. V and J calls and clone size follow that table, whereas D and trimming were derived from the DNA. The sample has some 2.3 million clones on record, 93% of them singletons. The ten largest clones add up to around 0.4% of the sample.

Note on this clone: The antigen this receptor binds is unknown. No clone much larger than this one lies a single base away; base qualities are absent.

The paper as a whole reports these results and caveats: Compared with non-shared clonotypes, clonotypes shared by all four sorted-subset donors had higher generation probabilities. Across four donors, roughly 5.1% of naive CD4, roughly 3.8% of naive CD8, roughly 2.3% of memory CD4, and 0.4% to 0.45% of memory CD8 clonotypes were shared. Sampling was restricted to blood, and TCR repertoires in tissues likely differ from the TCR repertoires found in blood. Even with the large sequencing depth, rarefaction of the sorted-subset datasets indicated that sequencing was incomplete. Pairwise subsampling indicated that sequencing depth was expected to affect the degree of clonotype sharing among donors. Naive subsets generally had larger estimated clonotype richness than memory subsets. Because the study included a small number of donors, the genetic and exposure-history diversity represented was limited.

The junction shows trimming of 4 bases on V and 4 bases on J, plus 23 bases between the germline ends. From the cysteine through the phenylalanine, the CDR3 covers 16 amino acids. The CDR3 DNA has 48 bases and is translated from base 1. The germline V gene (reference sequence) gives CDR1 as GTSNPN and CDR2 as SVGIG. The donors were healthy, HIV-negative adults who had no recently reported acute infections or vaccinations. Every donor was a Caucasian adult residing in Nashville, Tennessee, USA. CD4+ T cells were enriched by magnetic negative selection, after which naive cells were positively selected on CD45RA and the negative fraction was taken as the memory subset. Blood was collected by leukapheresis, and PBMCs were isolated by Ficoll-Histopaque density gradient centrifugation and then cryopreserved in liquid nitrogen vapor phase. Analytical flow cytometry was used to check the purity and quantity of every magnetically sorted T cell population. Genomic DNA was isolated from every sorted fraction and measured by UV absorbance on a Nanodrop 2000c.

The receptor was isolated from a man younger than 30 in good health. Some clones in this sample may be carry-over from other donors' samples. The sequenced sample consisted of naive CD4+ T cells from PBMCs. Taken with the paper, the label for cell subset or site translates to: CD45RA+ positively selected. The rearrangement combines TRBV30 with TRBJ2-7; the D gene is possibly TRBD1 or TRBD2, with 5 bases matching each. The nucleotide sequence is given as TGTGCCTGGATCCCACAAGGGGACCGAGGGGCATACGAGCAGTACTTC. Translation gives CAWIPQGDRGAYEQYF.